Each of the 20 T cell receptor beta chains below was sequenced from the same sample in a study of long-term antiretroviral therapy in people with HIV. Survey-level resolution applied to immunoSEQ assay v3.0. TCRdb's table, derived via immunoSEQ multiplex PCR, lists solely in-frame clones and lacks some. The table shows under 10,000 clones, with 80% to 85% occurring only once. The source was unsorted PBMCs, collected 0.3 years before starting antiretroviral therapy. The receptor source for this set is a man aged 30-40 years with HIV.

In its sample, this clone was seen a few times. This sequence joins TRBV6-6 and TRBJ2-7; 9 nucleotides align to TRBD1. V lost 2 bases and J lost 2; bases outside the gene matches: 1. This CDR3 has 14 residues. Germline values: CDR1 MNHNY, CDR2 SVGAGI (reference sequence). CDR3 coding DNA: TGTGCCAGCAGTTACGGGGACAGGGCCTACGAGCAGTACTTC. Protein: CASSYGDRAYEQYF.

The chain couples TRBV28 to TRBJ1-4; D not resolved. The CDR3 has 15 residues. Trimming took 6 bases from V and 5 from J, leaving 16 bases between them. CDR1 and CDR2 from the germline V gene are MDHEN and SYDVKM. CDR3 protein: CASSESDSPNEKLFF. For the CDR3, the DNA is TGTGCCAGCAGCGAAAGTGATTCTCCAAATGAAAAACTGTTTTTT.

This rearrangement joins TRBV4-3 to TRBJ2-1; 9 bases are shared with TRBD1. This CDR3 region has 16 residues. The trim removed 1 base at V and 5 bases at J, leaving 6 bases unmatched. Germline CDR1 reads LGHNA; CDR2 reads YSLEER. In DNA form, the CDR3 reads TGCGCCAGCAGCCAAGGGGTGACAGGGGGGAACAATGAGCAGTTCTTC. Protein product: CASSQGVTGGNNEQFF.

This clone was counted a single time. The rearrangement uses TRBV7-2 and TRBJ2-7; 13 bases are shared with TRBD2. The CDR3 loop spans 18 amino acids. Unmatched junction bases numbered 12, after V lost 1 base and J lost 6 bases. CDR1 and CDR2 from the germline V gene are SGHTA and FQGNSA. CDR3 sequence reads: CASSLVGLTSGGIIEQYF. For the CDR3, the DNA is TGTGCCAGCAGCTTAGTAGGTTTGACTAGCGGGGGGATAATCGAGCAGTACTTC.

The chain employs TRBV2 and TRBJ2-7; D gene unclear. CDR3 length: 11 residues. The ends were cut back, 5 bases at V and 5 bases at J, with 7 bases in the middle. Germline V gene lookup returns CDR1 SNHLY and CDR2 FYNNEI. The CDR3 DNA sequence: TGTGCCAGCAGTCCTTTCGACGAGCAGTACTTC. Protein product: CASSPFDEQYF. The entire variable domain, with the rest obtained from reference TRBV2 and TRBJ2-7, is as follows: EPEVTQTPSHQVTQMGQEVILRCVPISNHLYFYWYRQILGQKVEFLVSFYNNEISEKSEIFDDQFSVERPDGSNFTLKIRSTKLEDSAMYFCASSPFDEQYFGPGTRLTVT.

The rearrangement uses TRBV7-8 and TRBJ1-5; D gene uncertain. V lost 5 bases and J 0 bases, leaving 11 bases between the germline ends. Germline V gene data show CDR1 as SGHVS and CDR2 as FQNEAQ. The CDR3 runs to 15 residues. CDR3 amino acids: CASSSLGNSNQPQHF. CDR3 in DNA: TGTGCCAGCAGCAGTTTGGGGAATAGCAATCAGCCCCAGCATTTT.

This sequence joins TRBV4-3 and TRBJ2-3, with 7 bases lining up with TRBD2. The CDR3 spans 18 residues. After removal of 0 bases from V and 3 bases from J, the junction contained 12 bases not matched to a gene. Germline-derived CDR1 and CDR2 are LGHNA and YSLEER. The CDR3 sequence: CASSQDPPGLSVTDTQYF. The DNA for the CDR3 is TGCGCCAGCAGCCAAGATCCCCCGGGACTATCCGTTACAGATACGCAGTATTTT.

This clone counts as medium-sized. The chain recombines TRBV5-1 with TRBJ2-2; no definite D call. The V end was cut by 2 bases, the J end by 6 bases, with 11 bases between. The germline V gene encodes CDR1 SGHRS and CDR2 YFSETQ. This CDR3 has 14 amino acids. CDR3 loop: CASSFGPAPGELFF. For the CDR3, the DNA is TGCGCCAGCAGCTTCGGACCAGCGCCCGGGGAGCTGTTTTTT.

The chain is built from TRBV6-5 and TRBJ2-3; perhaps TRBD2 as D (5 bases). The V end was cut by 0 bases, the J end by 4 bases, with 11 bases between. This CDR3 is built from 15 residues. Germline values: CDR1 MNHEY, CDR2 SVGAGI. DNA of the CDR3: TGTGCCAGCAGTTACTCTAAGTTCGGGGCAGATACGCAGTATTTT. As protein: CASSYSKFGADTQYF.

The CDR3 nucleotides read TGTGCCAGCAGCCAAGGACTAGCGGGAGGGCCTAATGAGCAGTTCTTC. Its translation: CASSQGLAGGPNEQFF. The rearrangement links TRBV14 to TRBJ2-1; TRBD2 agrees at 14 bases. In germline, CDR1 is SGHDN, CDR2 FVKESK. This CDR3 region has 16 residues. V lost 1 base, J lost 7 bases, and 3 bases stayed unmatched.

The chain uses TRBV6-5 and TRBJ2-7; D gene ambiguous. The CDR3 is 14 residues long. The germline gives CDR1 MNHEY, CDR2 SVGAGI. V shed 6 bases and J shed 5 bases, with 17 bases lying between them. DNA for the CDR3: TGTGCCAGCAGAGATGGCAGTTTCGAGGACGAGCAGTACTTC. It specifies CASRDGSFEDEQYF.

The V call is TRBV11-2, the J call TRBJ2-7; D gene ambiguous. Trimming took off 1 base at V and 1 base at J, with 11 bases between the two ends. This CDR3 is 15 amino acids long. Per the germline V gene, CDR1 is SGHAT and CDR2 is FQNNGV. The CDR3 DNA is TGTGCCAGCAGCTTAGGGTTCAGTGGGTCCTACGAGCAGTACTTC. This encodes CASSLGFSGSYEQYF.

The J gene is TRBJ1-1, the V gene TRBV6-5, with 8 nucleotides matching TRBD1. The CDR3 contains 14 residues. Losses at the gene ends were 3 bases for V and 6 bases for J; bases not matched to a gene: 6. Germline loops: CDR1 MNHEY, CDR2 SVGAGI. The CDR3 nucleotides read TGTGCCAGCAGTTATAGCCAGGGGGCCTCTGAAGCTTTCTTT. Its translation: CASSYSQGASEAFF.

This clone was counted only a few times. The J gene is TRBJ1-3, the V gene TRBV9; a weak D match, TRBD1 (6 bases). Germline V gene sequence: CDR1 SGDLS, CDR2 YYNGEE. The CDR3 is 17 amino acids. V dropped 2 bases and J dropped 2 bases, with 17 bases sitting between them. Here the CDR3 reads CASSVDPPGAAGNTIYF. The DNA for the CDR3 is TGTGCCAGCAGCGTGGACCCCCCGGGGGCAGCTGGAAACACCATATATTTT.

The chain employs TRBV28 and TRBJ1-5; 8 bases are shared with TRBD1. CDR3 length equals 19 residues. V was clipped by 5 bases and J by 0 bases; unmatched bases: 15. CDR1 is MDHEN, CDR2 SYDVKM, per germline. The CDR3 region is CASSPKDRDAYYSNQPQHF. CDR3 in DNA: TGTGCCAGCAGTCCTAAGGACAGGGACGCTTACTATAGCAATCAGCCCCAGCATTTT.

The CDR3 protein is CASSLAGDTEAFF. CDR3 coding DNA: TGTGCCAGCAGCTTAGCGGGGGACACTGAAGCTTTCTTT. The gene calls are TRBV7-9 and TRBJ1-1; a possible D gene is TRBD1 (5 bases). CDR1 and CDR2 from the germline V gene are SEHNR and FQNEAQ (reference sequence). The CDR3 is made up of 13 amino acids. V gave up 0 bases and J gave up 3 bases, with 5 bases separating them.

The CDR3, as DNA: TGCGCCAGCAGCCAAGGGACAGGGGGGACCTACGAGCAGTACTTC. Residues: CASSQGTGGTYEQYF. J is TRBJ2-7 and V is TRBV4-1, with 10 nucleotides matching TRBD1. Germline V gene data show CDR1 as MGHRA and CDR2 as YSYEKL. The CDR3 extends over 15 amino acids. V dropped 1 base and J dropped 2; count of bases not matched to a gene: 2.

The genes are TRBV5-1 and TRBJ2-7; TRBD2 agrees at 8 bases. V lost 0 bases, J lost 6 bases, and 8 bases stayed unmatched. The germline CDR1 and CDR2 sequences are SGHRS and YFSETQ. There are 15 residues in the CDR3. The chain's CDR3 is CASSLDPAGVREQYF. The CDR3 DNA is TGCGCCAGCAGCTTGGATCCAGCGGGAGTACGCGAGCAGTACTTC.

The chain recombines TRBV7-9 with TRBJ2-2; D might be TRBD1 (6 bases). CDR1 SEHNR and CDR2 FQNEAQ come from the germline V gene (reference sequence). V shed 7 bases and J shed 6 bases, with 15 bases lying between them. The CDR3 covers 14 residues. CDR3 sequence: CASTRGGVAGELFF. In DNA, the CDR3 is TGTGCCAGCACCCGAGGGGGAGTCGCCGGGGAGCTGTTTTTT.

This chain links TRBV5-1 with TRBJ2-6, with 10 positions matching TRBD1. V lost 0 bases and J lost 8; bases outside the gene matches: 2. This CDR3 is built from 15 residues. Germline CDR1 reads SGHRS; CDR2 reads YFSETQ. The CDR3 spells CASSLEGQGSNVLTF. For the CDR3, the DNA is TGCGCCAGCAGCTTGGAGGGACAGGGGTCCAACGTCCTGACTTTC.